The entry below describes one T cell receptor beta chain. Other DNA sequences from this sample encode an identical CDR3 as well. Using immunoSEQ multiplex PCR, the repertoire was profiled, and TCRdb retains in-frame clones only, with some absent. Of approximately 400,000 clones in the sample, 90% to 97% were seen once. Trimming stripped 6 bases from V and 0 bases from J, with 14 bases between. The germline V gene encodes CDR1 MDHEN and CDR2 SYDVKM. The CDR3 covers 15 residues. The data stem from a study of shared clonotypes between healthy human individuals. The clonotype originates from a man aged 25 to 45 in good health. The sequenced material came from memory CD8+ T cells sorted from blood. As to subset: CD45RO+ cells pooled with CCR7-negative TemRA cells. The chain carries TRBV28 and TRBJ1-1; D is uncertain. This CDR3 reads CASSPGGSMNTEAFF. The CDR3 DNA reads TGTGCCAGCAGCCCCGGAGGCAGCATGAACACTGAAGCTTTCTTT.